The rows below give T cell receptor beta chains drawn from one sample of a study of beta chain features in type 1 diabetes. Measured with immunoSEQ multiplex PCR; TCRdb has only the in-frame clones, and not every one. Among almost 350,000 clones, about a tenth were seen once, and the ten largest hold around 1%. Material for sequencing was central memory CD4+ T cells from blood. These receptors were obtained from a man aged 25 to 40 with type 1 diabetes. CDR3s include the opening cysteine and the closing phenylalanine or tryptophan. D genes are given only for firm matches. Size is omitted from some rows. Given values are once, few, many or a class for expanded clones.

>TRBV7-2|-|TRBJ1-5|few
TGTGCCAGCAGTCCGGGCGAGAGCAATCAGCCCCAGCATTTT
CASSPGESNQPQHF
>TRBV5-1|-|TRBJ1-2|-
TGCGCCAGCAGCTTGTCAGACGCCTATGGCTACACCTTC
CASSLSDAYGYTF
>TRBV7-2|TRBD2|TRBJ2-1|-
TGTGCCAGCGGGACTAGCGGGATCTATGAGCAGTTCTTC
CASGTSGIYEQFF
>TRBV28|-|TRBJ2-2|-
TGTGCCAGCAGACACCAAGTTACCGGGGAGCTGTTTTTT
CASRHQVTGELFF
>TRBV7-9|TRBD1|TRBJ2-3|-
TGTGCCAGCAGCCTTTGGACAGGGGGGGATACGCAGTATTTT
CASSLWTGGDTQYF
>TRBV6-1|TRBD1|TRBJ1-4|-
TGTGCCAGCAAGATGGACAGGTCTAATGAAAAACTGTTTTTT
CASKMDRSNEKLFF
>TRBV9|-|TRBJ2-7|few
TGTGCCAGCAGCGTAGGTAATCGGTTGGGACGGAATTCCTACGAGCAGTACTTC
CASSVGNRLGRNSYEQYF
>TRBV19|-|TRBJ2-7|-
TGTGCCAGTGGGTACCGGCTGGGGGACGAGCAGTACTTC
CASGYRLGDEQYF
>TRBV19|-|TRBJ2-3|-
TGTGCCAGTAGCGACGGAGCCAGGACGCAGTATTTT
CASSDGARTQYF
>TRBV2|-|TRBJ2-5|few
TGTGCCAGCGGCAGGGTCGGGGAGACCCAGTACTTC
CASGRVGETQYF